This entry features one T cell receptor (beta chain) sequence. This entry comes from a study of blood T cell repertoires in COVID-19. On the study more broadly: The United States, Italy and Spain provided the acute and convalescent COVID-19 samples. Sources were T cells, B-cell-depleted T cells, or PBMCs; the material itself was cDNA or gDNA.

In the original processing: Amplifying reference gene primers gave estimates of nucleated cell counts. Profiled with immunoSEQ multiplex PCR; TCRdb holds only in-frame clones, not every one. That table is the source of V, J and clone size, and D and trimming were worked out from the DNA. The profile shows 300,000 or so clones, approximately 88% of them singletons. CDR1 and CDR2 (germline): LNHDA, SQIVND (reference sequence). V was shortened by 1 base and J by 3 bases, with 6 bases between the two germline ends. The CDR3 is 14 residues long. The sample comprised peripheral blood. This TCR derives from a woman in her 30s who had recovered from COVID-19. The chain links TRBV19 to TRBJ1-4; D call uncertain. CDR3 sequence: CASSIASPNEKLFF. The DNA of the CDR3 is TGTGCCAGTAGTATAGCTTCCCCTAATGAAAAACTGTTTTTT.